A selection of T cell receptor beta chains follows, all from one sample in a study of blood T cell repertoires in COVID-19. Some clones are missing from TCRdb's copy, which holds only in-frame ones; the method was immunoSEQ multiplex PCR. The sample lists approximately 110,000 clones, just over 70% occurring once. Sequenced input: peripheral blood. These receptors all stem from a human donor with acute or convalescent COVID-19. The donor label of this sample is uncertain. Both conserved end residues are part of each CDR3. Fields, in order: clone size, D gene, J gene, V gene, CDR3 protein, CDR3 DNA. The D gene is left open where the match is weak. The listing skips clone size in some rows; elsewhere it reads once, few, many or a size class.

clone size: few
D gene: TRBD1
J gene: TRBJ1-2
V gene: TRBV24-1
CDR3 protein: CATSDPTGHYGYTF
CDR3 DNA: TGTGCCACCAGTGACCCGACAGGGCACTATGGCTACACCTTC

clone size: once
D gene: -
J gene: TRBJ2-1
V gene: TRBV25-1
CDR3 protein: CASSDLQSSYNEQFF
CDR3 DNA: TGTGCCAGCAGTGACCTACAGAGCTCCTACAATGAGCAGTTCTTC

clone size: -
D gene: TRBD2
J gene: TRBJ2-7
V gene: TRBV24-1
CDR3 protein: CATSDATSGWYEQYF
CDR3 DNA: TGTGCCACCAGTGATGCCACTAGCGGGTGGTACGAGCAGTACTTC

clone size: once
D gene: -
J gene: TRBJ1-6
V gene: TRBV29-1
CDR3 protein: CSVAEHRLGSPLHF
CDR3 DNA: TGCAGCGTTGCTGAACACCGTCTAGGCTCACCCCTCCACTTT

clone size: -
D gene: TRBD1
J gene: TRBJ1-2
V gene: TRBV10-2
CDR3 protein: CASSDGTGGLSLGGYTF
CDR3 DNA: TGCGCCAGCAGTGATGGGACAGGGGGCCTCTCGCTGGGCGGCTACACCTTC

clone size: -
D gene: -
J gene: TRBJ1-3
V gene: TRBV25-1
CDR3 protein: CASSQGGGNTIYF
CDR3 DNA: TGTGCCAGCAGTCAAGGGGGAGGAAACACCATATATTTT

clone size: -
D gene: TRBD1
J gene: TRBJ2-3
V gene: TRBV24-1
CDR3 protein: CATSDFQRTGYTDTQYF
CDR3 DNA: TGTGCCACCAGTGATTTTCAGCGGACAGGATACACAGATACGCAGTATTTT

clone size: -
D gene: -
J gene: TRBJ1-2
V gene: TRBV15
CDR3 protein: CATGTGFDGYTF
CDR3 DNA: TGTGCCACGGGAACAGGGTTCGATGGCTACACCTTC

clone size: -
D gene: -
J gene: TRBJ1-1
V gene: TRBV3-1/TRBV3-2
CDR3 protein: CASRGVWTEAFF
CDR3 DNA: TGTGCCAGCAGGGGAGTTTGGACTGAAGCTTTCTTT

clone size: -
D gene: TRBD1
J gene: TRBJ1-2
V gene: TRBV28
CDR3 protein: CASSPVDRINYGYTF
CDR3 DNA: TGTGCCAGCAGTCCTGTGGACAGGATTAACTATGGCTACACCTTC

clone size: -
D gene: -
J gene: TRBJ2-3
V gene: TRBV18
CDR3 protein: CASSPTGSTDTQYF
CDR3 DNA: TGTGCCAGCTCACCGACAGGAAGCACAGATACGCAGTATTTT

clone size: -
D gene: TRBD1
J gene: TRBJ1-5
V gene: TRBV18
CDR3 protein: CASSPPGQQNQPQHF
CDR3 DNA: TGTGCCAGCTCACCACCGGGACAGCAAAATCAGCCCCAGCATTTT

clone size: few
D gene: -
J gene: TRBJ2-1
V gene: TRBV6-5
CDR3 protein: CASSQTYEQFF
CDR3 DNA: TGTGCCAGCAGTCAGACATATGAGCAGTTCTTC

clone size: -
D gene: TRBD1
J gene: TRBJ1-2
V gene: TRBV7-9
CDR3 protein: CASSSNTGTVGYTF
CDR3 DNA: TGTGCCAGCAGCTCCAATACCGGGACAGTCGGCTACACCTTC

clone size: many
D gene: -
J gene: TRBJ2-3
V gene: TRBV7-9
CDR3 protein: CASSEATDTQYF
CDR3 DNA: TGTGCCAGCAGCGAGGCCACAGATACGCAGTATTTT

clone size: -
D gene: TRBD1
J gene: TRBJ1-4
V gene: TRBV24-1
CDR3 protein: CATSPVTGVEKLFF
CDR3 DNA: TGTGCCACCAGTCCCGTCACAGGGGTTGAAAAACTGTTTTTT

clone size: -
D gene: -
J gene: TRBJ2-5
V gene: TRBV29-1
CDR3 protein: CSVVPQETQYF
CDR3 DNA: TGCAGCGTTGTCCCTCAAGAGACCCAGTACTTC

clone size: -
D gene: -
J gene: TRBJ2-4
V gene: TRBV6-5
CDR3 protein: CASSNLPSAPIQYF
CDR3 DNA: TGTGCCAGCAGTAACTTGCCTAGCGCTCCCATTCAGTACTTC